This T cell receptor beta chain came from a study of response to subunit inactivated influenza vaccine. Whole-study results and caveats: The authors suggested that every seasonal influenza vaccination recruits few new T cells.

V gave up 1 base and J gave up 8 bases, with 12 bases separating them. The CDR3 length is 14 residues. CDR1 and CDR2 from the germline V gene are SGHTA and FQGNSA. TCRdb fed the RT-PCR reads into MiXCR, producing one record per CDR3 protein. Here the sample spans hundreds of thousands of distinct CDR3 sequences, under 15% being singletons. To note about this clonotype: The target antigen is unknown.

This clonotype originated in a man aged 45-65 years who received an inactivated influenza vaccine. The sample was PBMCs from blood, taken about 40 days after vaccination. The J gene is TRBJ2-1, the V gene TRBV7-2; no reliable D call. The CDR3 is CASSLGGRMDEQFF. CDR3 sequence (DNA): TGTGCCAGCAGCTTAGGCGGCAGAATGGATGAGCAGTTCTTC.